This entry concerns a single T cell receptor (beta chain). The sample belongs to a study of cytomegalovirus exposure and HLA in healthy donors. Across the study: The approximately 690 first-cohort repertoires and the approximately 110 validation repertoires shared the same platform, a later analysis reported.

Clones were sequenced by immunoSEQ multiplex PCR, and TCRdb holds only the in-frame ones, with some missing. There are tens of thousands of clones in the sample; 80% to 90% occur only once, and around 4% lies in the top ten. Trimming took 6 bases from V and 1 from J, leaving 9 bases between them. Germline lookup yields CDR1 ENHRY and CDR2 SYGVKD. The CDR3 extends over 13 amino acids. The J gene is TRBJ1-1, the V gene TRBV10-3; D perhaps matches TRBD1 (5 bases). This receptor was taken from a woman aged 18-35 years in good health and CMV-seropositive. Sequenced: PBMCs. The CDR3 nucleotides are TGTGCCATCAGGACAGCCTCGAACACTGAAGCTTTCTTT. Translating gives CAIRTASNTEAFF.